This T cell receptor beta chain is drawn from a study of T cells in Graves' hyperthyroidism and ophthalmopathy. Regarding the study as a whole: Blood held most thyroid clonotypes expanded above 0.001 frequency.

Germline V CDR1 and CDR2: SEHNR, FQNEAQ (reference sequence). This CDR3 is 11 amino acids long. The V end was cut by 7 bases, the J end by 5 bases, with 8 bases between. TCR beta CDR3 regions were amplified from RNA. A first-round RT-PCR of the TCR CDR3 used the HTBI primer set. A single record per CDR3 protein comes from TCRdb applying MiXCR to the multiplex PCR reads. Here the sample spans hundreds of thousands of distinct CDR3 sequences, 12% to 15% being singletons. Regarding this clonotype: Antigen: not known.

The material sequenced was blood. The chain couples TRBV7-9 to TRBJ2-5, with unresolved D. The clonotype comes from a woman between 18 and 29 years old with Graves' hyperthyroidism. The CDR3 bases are TGTGCCAGCATTGCAGGCGAGACCCAGTACTTC. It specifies CASIAGETQYF.